The present T cell receptor (beta chain) was sequenced within a study of shared clonotypes between healthy human individuals. Unsorted samples relied on about 90 million PBMCs, which served as the source of genomic DNA. Using immunoSEQ multiplex PCR, the repertoire was profiled, and TCRdb retains in-frame clones only, with some absent. The repertoire holds roughly 450,000 clones, less than 85% seen once, with roughly 13% in the top ten. Trimming cost V 5 bases and J 15 bases; bases outside gene matches: 19. The V gene's germline CDR1 is SEHNR and CDR2 FQNEAQ (reference sequence). This CDR3 is 17 amino acids long.

The sequencing input was PBMCs. The V call is TRBV7-9, the J call TRBJ2-1; 13 bases match TRBD2. This clonotype was sampled from a middle-aged woman in good health. Some clones in this sample may be carry-over from other donors' samples. The CDR3 region has the DNA TGTGCCAGCAGCATGAACCTCGCCGGGACTAGCGGGAAGGGTGTGTTCTTC. It is translated as CASSMNLAGTSGKGVFF.